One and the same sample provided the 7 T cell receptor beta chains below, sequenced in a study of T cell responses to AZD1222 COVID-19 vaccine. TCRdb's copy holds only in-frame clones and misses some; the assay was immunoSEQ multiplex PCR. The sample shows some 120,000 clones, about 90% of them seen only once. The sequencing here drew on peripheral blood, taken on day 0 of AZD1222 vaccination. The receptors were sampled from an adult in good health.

CDR3 region: CASSLEVSNQPQHF. CDR3 nucleotide sequence: TGTGCCAGCAGCTTGGAGGTGAGCAATCAGCCCCAGCATTTT. The rearrangement links TRBV5-5 to TRBJ1-5; D gene ambiguous. Trimming removed 0 bases from V and 1 base from J, with 5 bases in between. CDR3 length: 14 amino acids. Germline V gene sequence: CDR1 SGHKS, CDR2 YYEKEE (reference sequence).

The CDR3 is CASSYRAASGTQYF. CDR3 nucleotides: TGTGCCAGCAGTTACAGGGCAGCCTCAGGGACCCAGTACTTC. The chain uses TRBV6-5 and TRBJ2-5; D unclear. CDR1 MNHEY and CDR2 SVGAGI come from the germline V gene. Trimming cost V 2 bases and J 7 bases, with 14 bases left between them. CDR3 size: 14 residues.

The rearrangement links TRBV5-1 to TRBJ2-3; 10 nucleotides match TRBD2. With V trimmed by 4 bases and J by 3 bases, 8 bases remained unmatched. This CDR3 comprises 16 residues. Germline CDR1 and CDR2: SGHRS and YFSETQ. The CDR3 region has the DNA TGCGCCAGCAGCCCCCGGACTAGCGGAACAACAGATACGCAGTATTTT. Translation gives CASSPRTSGTTDTQYF.

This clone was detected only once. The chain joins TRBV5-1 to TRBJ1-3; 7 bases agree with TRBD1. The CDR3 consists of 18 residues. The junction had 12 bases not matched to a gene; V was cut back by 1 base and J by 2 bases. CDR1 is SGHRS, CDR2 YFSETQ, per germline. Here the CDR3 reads CASSLNVGSGGPGNTIYF. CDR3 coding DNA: TGCGCCAGCAGCTTGAATGTTGGTTCAGGGGGTCCTGGAAACACCATATATTTT.

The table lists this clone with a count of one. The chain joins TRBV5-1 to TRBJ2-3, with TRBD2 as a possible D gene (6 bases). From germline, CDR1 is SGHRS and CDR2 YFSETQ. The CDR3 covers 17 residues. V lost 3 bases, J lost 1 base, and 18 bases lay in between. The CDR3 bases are TGCGCCAGCAGCTGGGCGAGCGACGGGAGAGGCACAGATACGCAGTATTTT. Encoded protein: CASSWASDGRGTDTQYF.

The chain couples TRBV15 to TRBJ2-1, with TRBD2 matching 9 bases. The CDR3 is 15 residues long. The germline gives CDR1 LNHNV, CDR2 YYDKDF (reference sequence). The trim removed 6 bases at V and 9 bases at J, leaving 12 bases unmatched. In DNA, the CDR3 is TGTGCCACCAGGGGCCCGGGACTAGCAACGGGTGAGCAGTTCTTC. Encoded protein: CATRGPGLATGEQFF.

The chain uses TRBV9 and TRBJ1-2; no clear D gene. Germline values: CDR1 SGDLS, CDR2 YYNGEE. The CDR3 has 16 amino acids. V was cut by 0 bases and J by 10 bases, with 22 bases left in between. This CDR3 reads CASSVATGTPRSDYTF. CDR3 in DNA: TGTGCCAGCAGCGTAGCGACGGGCACCCCTCGGTCGGACTACACCTTC.